The 18 T cell receptor beta chains listed next were all sequenced from one sample in a study of blood T cell repertoires in COVID-19. Using immunoSEQ multiplex PCR, the repertoire was profiled, and TCRdb retains in-frame clones only, with some absent. The sample consists of 110,000 or so clones, 85% to 90% of them appearing once. Input material: peripheral blood. Receptors originate from a woman aged 45-65 years with acute or convalescent COVID-19.

This clone was observed once. This sequence joins TRBV20-1 and TRBJ1-2, with D perhaps matching TRBD1 (6 bases). The CDR3 covers 14 residues. V was clipped by 3 bases and J by 2 bases, with 13 bases between them. Germline-derived CDR1 and CDR2 are DFQATT and SNEGSKA (reference sequence). CDR3 in DNA: TGCAGTGCTAGTGGCCCAGACAGGAACTATGGCTACACCTTC. Its protein product is CSASGPDRNYGYTF.

This sequence joins TRBV6-5 and TRBJ1-5, with D unclear. Germline assignment: CDR1 MNHEY and CDR2 SVGAGI. This CDR3 spans 13 amino acids. V was shortened by 8 bases and J by 3 bases, with 11 bases between the two germline ends. The CDR3 sequence: CASGEQINQPQHF. CDR3 coding DNA: TGTGCCAGCGGGGAGCAGATCAATCAGCCCCAGCATTTT.

CDR3 DNA: TGTGCCAGTAGTGACCTAACAGGATTCCGCTCACCCCTCCACTTT. This translates into CASSDLTGFRSPLHF. This chain links TRBV19 with TRBJ1-6; tentatively, D is TRBD1 (5 bases). In germline, CDR1 is LNHDA, CDR2 SQIVND (reference sequence). The CDR3 runs to 15 residues. The V and J ends lost 5 bases and 10 bases respectively, with 18 bases between them.

The chain combines TRBV15 with TRBJ2-3; 7 nucleotides line up with TRBD2. V dropped 5 bases and J dropped 6; count of bases not matched to a gene: 5. Per the germline V gene, CDR1 is LNHNV and CDR2 is YYDKDF (reference sequence). This CDR3 has 13 amino acids. CDR3 loop: CATSGLGGDTQYF. Here the CDR3 DNA reads TGTGCCACCAGCGGACTAGGCGGGGATACGCAGTATTTT.

Only one count was recorded for this clone. The chain carries TRBV30 and TRBJ2-7, with TRBD2 matching 11 bases. Trimming cost V 4 bases and J 2 bases; bases outside gene matches: 4. This CDR3 comprises 14 residues. Germline V gene data show CDR1 as GTSNPN and CDR2 as SVGIG (reference sequence). The CDR3 DNA follows: TGTGCCTGGACGACTAGCGGGGATCCCTACGAGCAGTACTTC. It codes for CAWTTSGDPYEQYF.

The genes are TRBV7-3 and TRBJ1-2; D is uncertain. This CDR3 is built from 15 residues. CDR1 is SGHTA and CDR2 is FQGTGA in the germline V gene. Trimming took 2 bases from V and 8 from J, leaving 18 bases between them. As DNA, the CDR3 is TGTGCCAGCAGCTTAGACCCGGGGAGGGCGGGAGGCTACACCTTC. Translation gives CASSLDPGRAGGYTF.

The chain couples TRBV3-1 (or the pseudogene TRBV3-2) to TRBJ2-7; 11 nucleotides agree with TRBD2. This CDR3 has 13 residues. Unmatched junction bases numbered 5, after V lost 2 bases and J lost 11 bases. Germline loops: CDR1 LGHDT, CDR2 YNNKEL (reference sequence). CDR3 sequence: CASSQQLAGVEYF. The CDR3 nucleotides are TGTGCCAGCAGCCAACAACTAGCGGGAGTTGAGTACTTC.

J is TRBJ1-1 and V is TRBV6-6, with D uncertain. The V end was cut by 0 bases, the J end by 10 bases, with 12 bases between. Germline V gene sequence: CDR1 MNHNY, CDR2 SVGAGI (reference sequence). This CDR3 has 13 amino acids. In DNA, the CDR3 is TGTGCCAGCAGTTACTCGGGCCCCCGGGGAGCTTTCTTT. Translation: CASSYSGPRGAFF.

The V and J genes are TRBV18 and TRBJ2-1, with a weak D call TRBD1 (6 bases). Germline lookup yields CDR1 KGHSH and CDR2 LQKENI. This CDR3 comprises 16 residues. V was shortened by 2 bases and J by 5 bases, with 16 bases between the two germline ends. The CDR3 reads CASSPYQQQGHNEQFF. The CDR3 DNA follows: TGTGCCAGCTCACCATACCAACAACAGGGACACAATGAGCAGTTCTTC. The whole variable domain, remainder taken from reference TRBV18 and TRBJ2-1, is NAGVMQNPRHLVRRRGQEARLRCSPMKGHSHVYWYRQLPEEGLKFMVYLQKENIIDESGMPKERFSAEFPKEGPSILRIQQVVRGDSAAYFCASSPYQQQGHNEQFFGPGTRLTVL.

The V and J genes are TRBV12-3 or TRBV12-4 and TRBJ1-5, with 7 bases fitting TRBD1. Germline trimming cut 5 bases from V and 4 bases from J; bases unmatched to any gene: 2. The CDR3 is 13 residues long. The CDR3 DNA reads as TGTGCCAGCAGTCCGACAGGGAATCAGCCCCAGCATTTT. The encoded protein is CASSPTGNQPQHF.

The chain links TRBV19 to TRBJ1-6; 11 bases line up with TRBD1. This CDR3 is built from 14 residues. V was clipped by 6 bases and J by 9 bases; unmatched bases: 4. Germline-derived CDR1 and CDR2 are LNHDA and SQIVND (reference sequence). The CDR3, as DNA: TGTGCCAGTAGGGGACAGGGGGATGGTTCACCCCTCCACTTT. Protein: CASRGQGDGSPLHF. Full variable domain (missing parts from reference TRBV19 and TRBJ1-6): DGGITQSPKYLFRKEGQNVTLSCEQNLNHDAMYWYRQDPGQGLRLIYYSQIVNDFQKGDIAEGYSVSREKKESFPLTVTSAQKNPTAFYLCASRGQGDGSPLHFGNGTRLTVT.

The chain is built from TRBV12-3 or TRBV12-4 and TRBJ1-3; D is possibly TRBD1 (6 bases). CDR3 length: 13 residues. V was pared by 6 bases and J by 6 bases, with 12 bases between. CDR3 in DNA: TGTGCCAGCAGATCTGGACAGCTAAACACCATATATTTT. Translation: CASRSGQLNTIYF.

The gene calls are TRBV12-5 and TRBJ1-6; D uncertain. CDR1 and CDR2 from the germline V gene are LGHNT and FRNRAP. The CDR3 has 16 amino acids. V was shortened by 0 bases and J by 6 bases, with 12 bases between the two germline ends. CDR3 sequence reads: CASGLVPGSPNSPLHF. The CDR3 DNA reads TGTGCTAGTGGTTTGGTACCCGGGTCTCCTAATTCACCCCTCCACTTT.

This clone was seen a handful of times. This chain links TRBV7-8 with TRBJ2-2; D gene unclear. Trimming shortened V by 5 bases and J by 6 bases, and 16 bases separated the two germline ends. Germline values: CDR1 SGHVS, CDR2 FQNEAQ. This CDR3 contains 15 residues. The CDR3, as DNA: TGTGCCAGCAGCCAAGTAGTTATCCGCGCCGGGGAGCTGTTTTTT. Its protein product is CASSQVVIRAGELFF. The full variable domain, rest sourced from reference TRBV7-8 and TRBJ2-2, is GAGVSQSPRYKVAKRGQDVALRCDPISGHVSLFWYQQALGQGPEFLTYFQNEAQLDKSGLPSDRFFAERPEGSVSTLKIQRTQQEDSAVYLCASSQVVIRAGELFFGEGSRLTVL.

This rearrangement joins TRBV10-2 to TRBJ1-4; D perhaps matches TRBD1 (5 bases). Deletions cut 0 bases from V and 6 bases from J, with 11 bases between. The CDR3 is 15 residues long. Germline CDR1 is WSHSY and CDR2 is SAAADI. CDR3: CASSESGGLYEKLFF. In DNA form, the CDR3 reads TGCGCCAGCAGTGAGTCTGGGGGGTTGTATGAAAAACTGTTTTTT.

V is TRBV29-1 and J is TRBJ2-7, with 10 bases lining up with TRBD1. CDR3 length: 12 residues. The germline gives CDR1 SQVTM, CDR2 ANQGSEA. The junction had 2 bases not matched to a gene; V was cut back by 6 bases and J by 3 bases. The CDR3 DNA follows: TGCAGCGTGACAGGGGGCGACTACGAGCAGTACTTC. The encoded protein is CSVTGGDYEQYF.

The chain joins TRBV7-2 to TRBJ1-1; tentative D call: TRBD1 (6 bases). The CDR3 length is 13 residues. V lost 1 base and J 10 bases, leaving 13 bases between the germline ends. The germline gives CDR1 SGHTA, CDR2 FQGNSA. CDR3 in amino acids: CASSLELGAGAFF. CDR3 coding DNA: TGTGCCAGCAGCTTAGAATTGGGGGCGGGAGCTTTCTTT.

The chain recombines TRBV28 with TRBJ2-5; 9 bases map to TRBD1. Germline assignment: CDR1 MDHEN and CDR2 SYDVKM. The trim removed 5 bases at V and 2 bases at J, leaving 9 bases unmatched. The CDR3 consists of 16 residues. This CDR3 is CASSIRTGARQETQYF. The CDR3, as DNA: TGTGCCAGCAGTATACGGACAGGGGCCAGACAAGAGACCCAGTACTTC.